Below, 28 T cell receptor beta chains from the same sample are listed, as sequenced in a study of OX40 agonist ivuxolimab in advanced cancers. The data were produced by immunoSEQ multiplex PCR, yet TCRdb's version contains in-frame clones alone and is incomplete. The sample consists of roughly 22,000 clones, 80% to 90% of them appearing once. The sequences come from CD4+ or CD8+ T cells sorted from blood, collected in a trial of the OX40 agonist ivuxolimab. These receptors were taken from an adult with an advanced solid tumor such as melanoma, head and neck, liver or kidney cancer.

The chain combines TRBV28 with TRBJ2-1, with 8 bases identical to TRBD2. Germline loops: CDR1 MDHEN, CDR2 SYDVKM. J was trimmed by 5 bases and V by 5 bases; bases with no gene match: 8. CDR3 length: 15 amino acids. In DNA form, the CDR3 reads TGTGCCAGCAGTCAACTAGCGGAGCGGGACAATGAGCAGTTCTTC. This encodes CASSQLAERDNEQFF.

The chain uses TRBV19 and TRBJ1-4; D is perhaps TRBD1 (5 bases). This CDR3 region has 14 residues. Germline V gene data show CDR1 as LNHDA and CDR2 as SQIVND (reference sequence). Trimming shortened V by 9 bases and J by 4 bases, and 15 bases separated the two germline ends. The CDR3 nucleotides read TGTGCCAGGCCTTGGGGACGGAGTAATGAAAAACTGTTTTTT. Protein sequence: CARPWGRSNEKLFF.

The chain combines TRBV5-8 with TRBJ1-3; D gene unclear. This CDR3 is 16 amino acids long. V lost 0 bases and J lost 0, with 10 bases in between. Germline lookup yields CDR1 SGHTS and CDR2 YDEGEE. CDR3 coding DNA: TGTGCCAGCAGCTTGGGACTGGTATACTCTGGAAACACCATATATTTT. It specifies CASSLGLVYSGNTIYF.

V gene TRBV19 combines with J gene TRBJ2-7, with D perhaps TRBD1 or TRBD2 (5 bases each). The CDR3 is made up of 16 amino acids. Germline V gene data show CDR1 as LNHDA and CDR2 as SQIVND (reference sequence). Trimming took 5 bases from V and 2 from J, leaving 19 bases between them. Here the CDR3 reads CASSPNRDLLPYEQYF. The CDR3 nucleotides read TGTGCCAGTAGTCCTAATAGGGACCTACTTCCCTACGAGCAGTACTTC.

The sample holds one count of this clone. The chain recombines TRBV28 with TRBJ2-3, with TRBD2 identical over 8 bases. The germline V gene has CDR1 MDHEN and CDR2 SYDVKM. The J segment lost 7 bases and the V segment lost 8 bases, leaving 14 bases of the junction unmatched. This CDR3 has 15 residues. CDR3 loop: CASSWTSTGRYTQYF. CDR3 nucleotide sequence: TGTGCCAGCTCGTGGACTAGCACAGGGAGGTATACGCAGTATTTT.

The chain combines TRBV6-5 with TRBJ1-1; tentative D call: TRBD1 (6 bases). Trimming removed 6 bases from V and 4 bases from J, with 12 bases in between. From germline, CDR1 is MNHEY and CDR2 SVGAGI. The CDR3 has 13 residues. The CDR3 sequence: CASSSGQLTEAFF. The CDR3 DNA follows: TGTGCCAGCAGCTCTGGACAGCTCACTGAAGCTTTCTTT.

The rearrangement uses TRBV27 and TRBJ2-7; the match to TRBD1 covers 10 bases. CDR3 size: 15 residues. V lost 8 bases to trimming and J lost 3 bases; unmatched junction nucleotides: 10. Germline values: CDR1 MNHEY, CDR2 SMNVEV (reference sequence). The CDR3 sequence is CASGRQGARDYEQYF. The DNA for the CDR3 is TGTGCCAGCGGACGACAGGGGGCGCGAGACTACGAGCAGTACTTC.

This clone appeared a single time. The chain recombines TRBV4-1 with TRBJ2-2; 10 nucleotides line up with TRBD1. Looked up from germline, CDR1 is MGHRA and CDR2 is YSYEKL. The CDR3 contains 17 residues. V lost 3 bases to trimming and J lost 5 bases; unmatched junction nucleotides: 9. The CDR3 bases are TGCGCCAGCAGCCACAACCCGACAGGGGGCGGAACCGGGGAGCTGTTTTTT. Translating gives CASSHNPTGGGTGELFF.

This chain connects TRBV18 to TRBJ2-1; 10 bases are shared with TRBD2. Germline CDR1 is KGHSH and CDR2 is LQKENI. Trimming removed 1 base from V and 7 bases from J; junction bases left unmatched: 4. The CDR3 runs to 15 residues. Here the CDR3 DNA reads TGTGCCAGCTCACCACGGGCTAGCGGGAGTAATGAGCAGTTCTTC. Protein: CASSPRASGSNEQFF. Combining the CDR3 with reference TRBV18 and TRBJ2-1 gives the whole variable domain NAGVMQNPRHLVRRRGQEARLRCSPMKGHSHVYWYRQLPEEGLKFMVYLQKENIIDESGMPKERFSAEFPKEGPSILRIQQVVRGDSAAYFCASSPRASGSNEQFFGPGTRLTVL.

V and J are TRBV11-3 and TRBJ2-2; 8 nucleotides match TRBD1. After removal of 6 bases from V and 0 bases from J, the junction contained 6 bases not matched to a gene. Germline V gene lookup returns CDR1 SGHNT and CDR2 YENEEA. The CDR3 is 16 amino acids. CDR3 sequence: CASRPMDRANTGELFF. Here the CDR3 DNA reads TGTGCCAGCAGACCCATGGACAGGGCGAACACCGGGGAGCTGTTTTTT.

The chain has TRBV27 and TRBJ2-1; TRBD2 might be the D (6 bases). Trimming stripped 2 bases from V and 7 bases from J, with 6 bases between. CDR1 and CDR2 from the germline V gene are MNHEY and SMNVEV (reference sequence). This CDR3 is 12 amino acids long. CDR3 DNA sequence: TGTGCCAGCAGTTTAGGGGGGAATGAGCAGTTCTTC. Amino acid sequence: CASSLGGNEQFF.

The chain combines TRBV27 with TRBJ2-7; D might be TRBD1 or TRBD2, each matching 5 bases. V was shortened by 2 bases and J by 4 bases, with 18 bases between the two germline ends. The germline CDR1 and CDR2 sequences are MNHEY and SMNVEV (reference sequence). The length of the CDR3 is 16 residues. The CDR3 DNA reads as TGTGCCAGCAGTTTAGCCTCCGGGACCCTGGCATACGAGCAGTACTTC. It specifies CASSLASGTLAYEQYF.

V usage is TRBV28 and J usage is TRBJ1-2; the D is unclear. V lost 3 bases, J lost 6 bases, and 23 bases lay in between. The germline V gene encodes CDR1 MDHEN and CDR2 SYDVKM. The CDR3 is made up of 17 amino acids. CDR3 sequence: CASSFRSLGRARNGYTF. In DNA form, the CDR3 reads TGTGCCAGCAGTTTTCGTTCTTTGGGAAGGGCGCGTAATGGCTACACCTTC.

The rearrangement joins TRBV28 to TRBJ2-7, with D unresolved. This CDR3 has 13 residues. Trimming removed 6 bases from V and 1 base from J, with 10 bases in between. Germline CDR1 is MDHEN and CDR2 is SYDVKM. CDR3 coding DNA: TGTGCCAGCAGCTTTCCCGTATCCTACGAGCAGTACTTC. Translating it yields CASSFPVSYEQYF.

The chain combines TRBV6-5 with TRBJ2-7; TRBD2 is a possible D gene (5 bases). V was pared by 2 bases and J by 5 bases, with 10 bases between. The CDR3 runs to 13 residues. Germline V gene sequence: CDR1 MNHEY, CDR2 SVGAGI. The CDR3 reads CASSYTRTHEQYF. The CDR3 DNA reads TGTGCCAGCAGTTACACTAGGACGCACGAGCAGTACTTC.

The V call is TRBV5-4, the J call TRBJ2-1; the D gene could be TRBD1 or TRBD2 (5 bases each). Trimming took off 0 bases at V and 16 bases at J, with 17 bases between the two ends. CDR1 is SGHNT, CDR2 YYREEE, per germline (reference sequence). CDR3 length: 13 amino acids. This CDR3 reads CASSLGGGRFQFF. CDR3 nucleotide sequence: TGTGCCAGCAGCTTGGGGGGCGGGCGCTTTCAATTCTTC.

This sequence joins TRBV30 and TRBJ2-1; D remains unclear. The CDR3 runs to 12 residues. V was pared by 3 bases and J by 5 bases, with 8 bases between. CDR1 is GTSNPN, CDR2 SVGIG, per germline (reference sequence). CDR3: CAWREDHNEQFF. CDR3 bases: TGTGCCTGGAGAGAGGACCACAATGAGCAGTTCTTC.

The genes are TRBV28 and TRBJ1-2, with D possibly being TRBD1 (5 bases). Trimming took off 5 bases at V and 4 bases at J, with 20 bases between the two ends. The CDR3 is made up of 16 amino acids. Germline lookup yields CDR1 MDHEN and CDR2 SYDVKM. Here the CDR3 DNA reads TGTGCCAGCAGTGTAAGGGTACGGCGGGACGGCTATGGCTACACCTTC. Its translation is CASSVRVRRDGYGYTF.

The sample holds a few counts of this clone. The chain couples TRBV6-4 to TRBJ1-2; D uncertain. Germline V gene data show CDR1 as MRHNA and CDR2 as SNTAGT. The CDR3 consists of 14 residues. Trimming shortened V by 3 bases and J by 4 bases, and 12 bases separated the two germline ends. The CDR3 region is CASSEDSASYGYTF. The CDR3 DNA follows: TGTGCCAGCAGTGAAGATTCTGCTTCCTATGGCTACACCTTC.

The sample holds one count of this clone. The gene calls are TRBV27 and TRBJ2-6; D possibly matches TRBD1 or TRBD2 (5 bases each). The CDR3 totals 17 residues. Germline CDR1 MNHEY, CDR2 SMNVEV (reference sequence). The V and J ends lost 6 bases and 0 bases respectively, with 15 bases between them. CDR3 DNA: TGTGCCAGCAGCCTGGTGGGGGATTTCTCTGGGGCCAACGTCCTGACTTTC. This gives the protein CASSLVGDFSGANVLTF.

This clone has a single count. V gene TRBV5-4 combines with J gene TRBJ2-7; possible D gene TRBD1, 5 bases. This CDR3 comprises 14 residues. Trimming cost V 0 bases and J 0 bases, with 7 bases left between them. Per the germline V gene, CDR1 is SGHNT and CDR2 is YYREEE (reference sequence). In nucleotides, the CDR3 is TGTGCCAGCAGCTTGGAGGGGTACTCCTACGAGCAGTACTTC. Its protein product is CASSLEGYSYEQYF.

V and J are TRBV27 and TRBJ1-4; 8 bases are a match to TRBD1. The CDR3 is 14 residues long. Germline lookup yields CDR1 MNHEY and CDR2 SMNVEV (reference sequence). Trimming took 4 bases from V and 5 from J; bases not matched to a gene: 3. The CDR3 protein is CASSSTGANEKLFF. As DNA, the CDR3 is TGTGCCAGCAGTTCGACAGGGGCCAATGAAAAACTGTTTTTT. Supplemented by reference TRBV27 and TRBJ1-4, the full variable domain reads EAQVTQNPRYLITVTGKKLTVTCSQNMNHEYMSWYRQDPGLGLRQIYYSMNVEVTDKGDVPEGYKVSRKEKRNFPLILESPSPNQTSLYFCASSSTGANEKLFFGSGTQLSVL.

This clone was seen just once. The genes are TRBV27 and TRBJ2-7, with a tentative D call TRBD2 (5 bases). V lost 4 bases and J 2 bases, leaving 9 bases between the germline ends. Germline values: CDR1 MNHEY, CDR2 SMNVEV (reference sequence). The length of the CDR3 is 13 residues. The CDR3 loop is CASSSDYPYEQYF. In DNA form, the CDR3 reads TGTGCCAGCAGTTCTGACTACCCCTACGAGCAGTACTTC.

V is TRBV27 and J is TRBJ2-4; possibly TRBD2 for D (6 bases). Per germline, CDR1 MNHEY and CDR2 SMNVEV (reference sequence). The length of the CDR3 is 12 residues. The V and J ends lost 6 bases and 9 bases respectively, with 12 bases between them. As DNA, the CDR3 is TGTGCCAGCAGCCTCCCCGGGGGCATTCAGTACTTC. Amino acid sequence: CASSLPGGIQYF.

The chain carries TRBV18 and TRBJ2-4; tentatively, D is TRBD2 (6 bases). Per germline, CDR1 KGHSH and CDR2 LQKENI. Trimming removed 0 bases from V and 2 bases from J, with 11 bases in between. The length of the CDR3 is 16 residues. CDR3 loop: CASSPPEGFSKNIQYF. In nucleotides, the CDR3 is TGTGCCAGCTCACCACCGGAGGGCTTCTCCAAAAACATTCAGTACTTC.

The chain combines TRBV5-5 with TRBJ2-7; no firm D call. The CDR3 totals 14 residues. From germline, CDR1 is SGHKS and CDR2 YYEKEE (reference sequence). Trimming took 1 base from V and 3 from J, leaving 11 bases between them. In DNA, the CDR3 is TGTGCCAGCAGCTTGCTTGGGATGGTCTACGAGCAGTACTTC. Encoded protein: CASSLLGMVYEQYF.

J is TRBJ2-7 and V is TRBV15, with D possibly TRBD1 on 5 matching bases. Trimming left V 2 bases short and J 0 bases short, with 14 bases between. The CDR3 is made up of 16 amino acids. Per the germline V gene, CDR1 is LNHNV and CDR2 is YYDKDF (reference sequence). CDR3 nucleotide sequence: TGTGCCACCAGCAGATCGCGACAGTTCAGCTCCTACGAGCAGTACTTC. Translation gives CATSRSRQFSSYEQYF.

CDR3 loop: CASSQDRTSGRVGQFF. In nucleotides, the CDR3 is TGTGCCAGCAGCCAAGATAGGACTAGCGGGAGGGTAGGGCAGTTCTTC. The chain uses TRBV4-2 and TRBJ2-1, with 15 bases lining up with TRBD2. V dropped 0 bases and J dropped 12; count of bases not matched to a gene: 6. CDR1 and CDR2 (germline): LGHNA, YNFKEQ. The CDR3 length is 16 residues.